This T cell receptor beta chain was retrieved from a study of blood T cell repertoires in COVID-19. About the study: Before being deemed recovered, Cohort 3 donors had two negative PCRs, clearance, or symptom resolution.

From germline, CDR1 is KGHDR and CDR2 SFDVKD. V was shortened by 11 bases and J by 1 base, with 16 bases between the two germline ends. This CDR3 contains 14 residues. The age range of participants was 18 to 89 years, with residence in about 25 US areas. Clinical history as reported by participants underpinned cohort assignment. The authors' processing: Amplifying reference gene primers gave estimates of nucleated cell counts. Only in-frame clones appear in the TCRdb table, and some are missing; sequencing was by immunoSEQ multiplex PCR. For V, J and clone size, that table is used; D and trimming come from the DNA. The table records 350,000 to 450,000 clones, 87% of them present only once.

This sequence originates from a man between 35 and 55 years old in a cohort exposed to, infected with or recovered from COVID-19 (not recorded which). Sequenced sample: PBMCs or T cells enriched from blood (not recorded which). V usage is TRBV24-1 and J usage is TRBJ2-5; D is unclear. Here the CDR3 reads CAKLRAGFQETQYF. CDR3 bases: TGTGCCAAATTACGAGCCGGGTTCCAAGAGACCCAGTACTTC.